These 10 T cell receptor beta chains were all obtained from the same sample, sequenced in a study of T cell responses to AZD1222 COVID-19 vaccine. The assay was immunoSEQ multiplex PCR, and TCRdb's table has in-frame clones only and misses some. The table has approximately 100,000 clones, about nine tenths seen once. Material: peripheral blood, obtained on day 0 of AZD1222 vaccination. These receptors were obtained from an adult in good health.

The chain uses TRBV6-2 or TRBV6-3 and TRBJ1-6; TRBD1 might be the D (5 bases). The V and J ends lost 7 bases and 3 bases respectively, with 16 bases between them. CDR3 length: 16 amino acids. The V gene's germline CDR1 is MNHEY and CDR2 SVGEGT. In DNA form, the CDR3 reads TGTGCCAGCACCCCTGACAGACGAGTCTATAATTCACCCCTCCACTTT. Translating it yields CASTPDRRVYNSPLHF.

This clone has just one count. The chain joins TRBV5-4 to TRBJ2-7; D unresolved. V was clipped by 4 bases and J by 2 bases, with 13 bases between them. CDR3 size: 14 residues. The V gene's germline CDR1 is SGHNT and CDR2 YYREEE (reference sequence). CDR3 DNA: TGTGCCAGCAGCGTATGGGCTAATCCCTACGAGCAGTACTTC. Translation gives CASSVWANPYEQYF.

This sequence joins TRBV27 and TRBJ2-6, with TRBD1 identical over 7 bases. The CDR3 has 19 amino acids. V shed 0 bases and J 5 bases; nucleotides not matched to a gene: 13. Germline V gene lookup returns CDR1 MNHEY and CDR2 SMNVEV (reference sequence). In DNA form, the CDR3 reads TGTGCCAGCAGTTTATCGCCGGTCAGGGGGTTCCCCAGGGCCAACGTCCTGACTTTC. Its protein product is CASSLSPVRGFPRANVLTF.

V and J are TRBV11-2 and TRBJ1-3, with 9 bases identical to TRBD1. Looked up from germline, CDR1 is SGHAT and CDR2 is FQNNGV. V gave up 6 bases and J gave up 2 bases; unmatched junction bases: 5. CDR3 size: 15 residues. CDR3 nucleotide sequence: TGTGCCAGCAGTCAAGGACAGGGGCCTGGAAACACCATATATTTT. It encodes CASSQGQGPGNTIYF.

As to this clone: Additional DNA sequences in this sample encode the identical CDR3. This sequence joins TRBV27 and TRBJ1-6, with no clear D. CDR1 and CDR2 (germline): MNHEY, SMNVEV (reference sequence). V lost 6 bases to trimming and J lost 2 bases, with 5 bases between them. There are 13 residues in the CDR3. The CDR3 is CASRGPYNSPLHF. CDR3 DNA sequence: TGTGCCAGCAGAGGACCCTATAATTCACCCCTCCACTTT.

The chain employs TRBV12-5 and TRBJ1-1, with D unresolved. Trimming stripped 0 bases from V and 1 base from J, with 3 bases between. The CDR3 consists of 13 residues. Germline CDR1 reads LGHNT; CDR2 reads FRNRAP. CDR3 sequence reads: CASGLVGNTEAFF. CDR3 nucleotides: TGTGCTAGTGGTTTGGTTGGGAACACTGAAGCTTTCTTT.

The CDR3 loop reads CASSLDGNTIYF. In DNA, the CDR3 is TGTGCCAGCAGCTTAGACGGAAACACCATATATTTT. The V gene is TRBV11-2, the J gene TRBJ1-3; D unclear. Germline lookup yields CDR1 SGHAT and CDR2 FQNNGV. CDR3 length equals 12 residues. Trimming removed 0 bases at V and 4 bases at J, with 1 base between.

The CDR3 here is CASSQRDRAYTEAFF. The CDR3 DNA is TGCGCCAGCAGCCAACGGGACAGGGCCTACACTGAAGCTTTCTTT. The rearrangement uses TRBV4-1 and TRBJ1-1; 9 nucleotides line up with TRBD1. With 2 bases clipped from V and 3 bases from J, the junction kept 4 bases outside the gene matches. CDR1 and CDR2 (germline): MGHRA, YSYEKL. The CDR3 runs 15 residues.

V is TRBV10-3 and J is TRBJ2-4; a weak D match, TRBD1 (7 bases). Trimming stripped 2 bases from V and 4 bases from J, with 12 bases between. The CDR3 is 15 amino acids. The germline V gene encodes CDR1 ENHRY and CDR2 SYGVKD. This CDR3 reads CAISEGGTAKNIQYF. DNA of the CDR3: TGTGCCATCAGTGAGGGCGGGACAGCTAAAAACATTCAGTACTTC.

The V gene is TRBV13, the J gene TRBJ1-6; 7 nucleotides align to TRBD1. CDR1 PRHDT and CDR2 FYEKMQ come from the germline V gene (reference sequence). The junction had 5 bases not matched to a gene; V was cut back by 5 bases and J by 7 bases. This CDR3 has 14 amino acids. The CDR3 reads CASSRGTVNSPLHF. The CDR3 coding sequence is TGTGCCAGCAGCCGCGGGACAGTAAATTCACCCCTCCACTTT.